This T cell receptor beta chain is from a study of cytomegalovirus exposure and HLA in healthy donors. Across the study: Of over 300 genotyped donors, around 84% clustered with self-reported Caucasian donors. Study-level points and caveats: The authors enumerated roughly 180 TCR beta chains as linked to cytomegalovirus.

The PCR employed 60 Vbeta primers together with 13 Jbeta primers. The repertoire was sequenced with immunoSEQ multiplex PCR; TCRdb's copy has only in-frame clones and lacks some. Of approximately 150,000 clones listed, about 80% are singletons. Notes on this clone: Its target is unknown.

The CDR3 contains 18 residues. Sequenced material: PBMCs. This chain connects TRBV21-1 to TRBJ2-2; the D call TRBD2 from the table was never checked on the DNA. TRBV21-1 is annotated as a pseudogene. The origin of this receptor is a man aged 40-50 years in good health and CMV-seropositive. For the CDR3, the DNA is TGTGCCAGCAGCAAAGTAGCGAGGCTAGCGGGAAACACCGGGGAGCTGTTTTTT. Protein sequence: CASSKVARLAGNTGELFF.